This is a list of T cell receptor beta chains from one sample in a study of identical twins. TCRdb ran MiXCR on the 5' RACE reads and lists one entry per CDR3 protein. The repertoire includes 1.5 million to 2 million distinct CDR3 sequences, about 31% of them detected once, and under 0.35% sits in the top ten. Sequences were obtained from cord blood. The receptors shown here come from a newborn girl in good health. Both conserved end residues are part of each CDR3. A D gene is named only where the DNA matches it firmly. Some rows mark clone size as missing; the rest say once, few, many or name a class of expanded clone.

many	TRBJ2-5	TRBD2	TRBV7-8	CASSLGTSGRETQYF	TGTGCCAGCAGCTTAGGGACTAGCGGGAGAGAGACCCAGTACTTC
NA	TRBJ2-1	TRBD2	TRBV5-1	CASSYLETSGGANEQFF	TGCGCCAGCAGCTACCTCGAAACTAGCGGGGGGGCAAATGAGCAGTTCTTC
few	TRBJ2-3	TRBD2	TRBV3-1	CASSQERLAGGRTTQYF	TGTGCCAGCAGCCAAGAACGCCTAGCGGGGGGCCGAACTACGCAGTATTTT
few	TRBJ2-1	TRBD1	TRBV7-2	CASSPGQGSTYEQFF	TGTGCCAGCAGCCCTGGACAGGGCTCAACTTATGAGCAGTTCTTC
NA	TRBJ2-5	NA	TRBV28	CASQEGRRAETQYF	TGTGCCAGCCAAGAGGGGAGGAGAGCAGAGACCCAGTACTTC
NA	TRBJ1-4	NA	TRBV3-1	CASSQTLDPVTNEKLFF	TGTGCCAGCAGTCAGACCCTGGACCCAGTAACTAATGAAAAACTGTTTTTT
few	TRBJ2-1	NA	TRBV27	CASSPPGGGTYNEQFF	TGTGCCAGCAGTCCTCCCGGGGGCGGGACCTACAATGAGCAGTTCTTC
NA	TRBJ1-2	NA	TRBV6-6	CASSYGGRIHGYTF	TGTGCCAGCAGTTACGGGGGGCGTATCCATGGCTACACCTTC
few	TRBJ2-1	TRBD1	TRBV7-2	CASSFEGTGQFF	TGTGCCAGCAGCTTCGAAGGGACAGGGCAGTTCTTC
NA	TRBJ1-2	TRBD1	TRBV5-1	CASSLAGRQGDGYTF	TGCGCCAGCAGCTTGGCAGGGAGACAGGGGGATGGCTACACCTTC
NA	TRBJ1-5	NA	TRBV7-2	CAGSASNQPQHF	TGTGCCGGCAGCGCCTCCAATCAGCCCCAGCATTTT
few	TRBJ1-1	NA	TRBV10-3	CAISDAVFGAFF	TGTGCCATCAGTGACGCAGTTTTTGGGGCTTTCTTT
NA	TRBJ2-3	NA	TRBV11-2	CASSGRDTDTQYF	TGTGCCAGCAGCGGACGGGACACAGATACGCAGTATTTT
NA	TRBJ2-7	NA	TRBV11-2	CASSLGLLGSSYEQYF	TGTGCCAGCAGCTTGGGGCTTCTCGGGAGCTCCTACGAGCAGTACTTC
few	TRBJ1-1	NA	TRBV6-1	CASSKVQKRDTEAFF	TGTGCCAGCAGCAAGGTCCAAAAGAGGGACACTGAAGCTTTCTTT
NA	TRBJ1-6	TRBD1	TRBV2	CASSRDRGYNSPLHF	TGTGCCAGCAGTCGGGACAGGGGCTATAATTCACCCCTCCACTTT
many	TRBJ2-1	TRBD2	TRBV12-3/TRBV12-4	CASSRTSGRDNEQFF	TGTGCCAGCAGCAGGACTAGCGGGAGGGACAATGAGCAGTTCTTC
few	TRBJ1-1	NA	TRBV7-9	CASILGWAMNTEAFF	TGTGCCAGCATCCTTGGGTGGGCCATGAACACTGAAGCTTTCTTT
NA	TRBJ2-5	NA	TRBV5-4	CASSHVRDQETQYF	TGTGCCAGCAGCCACGTCAGGGACCAGGAGACCCAGTACTTC
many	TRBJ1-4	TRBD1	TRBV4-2	CASSQGGQGATNEKLFF	TGTGCCAGCAGCCAAGGGGGACAGGGCGCAACTAATGAAAAACTGTTTTTT
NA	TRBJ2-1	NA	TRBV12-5	CASGFHRDKHNEQFF	TGTGCTAGTGGTTTTCACCGGGACAAACACAATGAGCAGTTCTTC
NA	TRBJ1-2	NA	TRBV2	CASTSVQGYGYTF	TGTGCCAGCACCTCTGTACAGGGATATGGCTACACCTTC
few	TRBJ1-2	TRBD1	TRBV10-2	CATLGTVMTNYGYTF	TGCGCCACCCTAGGGACAGTAATGACAAACTATGGCTACACCTTC
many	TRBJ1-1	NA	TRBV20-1	CSARYSIGAEAFF	TGCAGTGCTAGGTACTCGATCGGGGCTGAAGCTTTCTTT
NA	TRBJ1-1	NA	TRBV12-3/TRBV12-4	CASSFRGLRAAFF	TGTGCCAGCAGTTTCAGAGGGTTGAGGGCAGCTTTCTTT
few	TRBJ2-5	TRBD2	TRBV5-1	CASSLETSGRRQYF	TGCGCCAGCAGCTTGGAGACTAGCGGGAGGCGGCAGTACTTC
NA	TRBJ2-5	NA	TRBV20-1	CSATGLWGTQYF	TGCAGTGCTACCGGACTTTGGGGGACCCAGTACTTC
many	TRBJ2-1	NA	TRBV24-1	CASQGYNEQFF	TGTGCCAGCCAGGGTTACAATGAGCAGTTCTTC
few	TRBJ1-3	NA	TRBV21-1	CASSKGSGNTIYF	TGTGCCAGCAGCAAGGGTTCTGGAAACACCATATATTTT
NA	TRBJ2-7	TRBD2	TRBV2	CASSDYRLAGVPYEQYF	TGTGCCAGCAGTGACTACAGACTAGCGGGAGTCCCCTACGAGCAGTACTTC
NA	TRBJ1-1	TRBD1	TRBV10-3	CAISEYETGGEAFF	TGTGCCATCAGTGAGTACGAGACAGGGGGCGAAGCTTTCTTT
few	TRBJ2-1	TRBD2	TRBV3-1	CASSIAGAISYNEQFF	TGTGCCAGCAGCATAGCGGGGGCCATCTCCTACAATGAGCAGTTCTTC
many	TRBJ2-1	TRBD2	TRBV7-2	CASSFYHIAGGPNEQFF	TGTGCCAGCAGCTTTTACCACATAGCGGGGGGGCCCAATGAGCAGTTCTTC
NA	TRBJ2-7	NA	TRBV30	CAWSAGGRSYEQYF	TGTGCCTGGAGTGCCGGGGGCCGTTCCTACGAGCAGTACTTC
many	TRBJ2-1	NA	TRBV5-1	CASSTLQGSSYNEQFF	TGCGCCAGCAGCACCCTACAGGGTAGTAGCTACAATGAGCAGTTCTTC
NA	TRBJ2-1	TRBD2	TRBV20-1	CSAREGRAINEQFF	TGCAGTGCTAGAGAAGGGAGGGCCATCAATGAGCAGTTCTTC
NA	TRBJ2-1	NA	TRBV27	CASSLRFLPTTNEQFF	TGTGCCAGCAGTCTCCGGTTCCTCCCTACCACCAATGAGCAGTTCTTC
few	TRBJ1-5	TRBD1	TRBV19	CASRRKTGSNQPQHF	TGTGCCAGTAGGAGGAAGACAGGGAGCAATCAGCCCCAGCATTTT
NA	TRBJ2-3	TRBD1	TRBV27	CASSFPGQGIDTQYF	TGTGCCAGCAGTTTCCCGGGACAGGGGATAGATACGCAGTATTTT
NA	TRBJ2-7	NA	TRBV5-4	CASSHQGYEQYF	TGTGCCAGCAGTCACCAGGGCTACGAGCAGTACTTC
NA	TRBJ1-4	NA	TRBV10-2	CASSETWGELREKLFF	TGCGCCAGCAGTGAGACGTGGGGAGAGCTCAGGGAAAAACTGTTTTTT
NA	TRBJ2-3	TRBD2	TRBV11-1	CACSRPPGLVVTDTQYF	TGTGCCTGCAGCCGACCCCCGGGACTAGTGGTCACAGATACGCAGTATTTT
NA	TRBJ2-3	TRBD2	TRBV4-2	CASSQEVVAGPYSTDTQYF	TGTGCCAGCAGCCAAGAAGTGGTAGCGGGACCTTATAGCACAGATACGCAGTATTTT
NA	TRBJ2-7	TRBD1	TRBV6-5	CASSYRRTGKAYEQYF	TGTGCCAGCAGTTACCGTCGGACAGGGAAAGCCTACGAGCAGTACTTC